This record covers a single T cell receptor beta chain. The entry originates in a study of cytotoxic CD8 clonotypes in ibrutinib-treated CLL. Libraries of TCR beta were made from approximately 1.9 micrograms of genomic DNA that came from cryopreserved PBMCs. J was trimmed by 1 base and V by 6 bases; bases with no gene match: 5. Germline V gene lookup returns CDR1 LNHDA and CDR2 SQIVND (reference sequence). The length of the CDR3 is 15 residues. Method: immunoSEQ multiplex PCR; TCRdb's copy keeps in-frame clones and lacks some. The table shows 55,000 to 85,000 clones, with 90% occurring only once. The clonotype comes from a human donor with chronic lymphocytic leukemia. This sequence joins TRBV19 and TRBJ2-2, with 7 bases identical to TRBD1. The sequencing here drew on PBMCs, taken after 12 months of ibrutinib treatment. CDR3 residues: CASSRDSLNTGELFF. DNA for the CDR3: TGTGCCAGTAGCCGGGACAGCCTGAACACCGGGGAGCTGTTTTTT.